This TCR beta chain was profiled in a study of T-cell reconstitution after alpha-beta-depleted transplantation in children listed by TCRdb under 2016. With regard to the full study: Using TCR repertoire profiling, the study followed T-cell immune reconstitution in a quantitative way in children after TCRalphabeta/CD19-depleted allogeneic hematopoietic cell transplantation.

There are a few counts of this clonotype. What this receptor recognizes is not known. The sample holds no much larger clone one base away, and base qualities are not on file. The library was prepared using PCR. Sequencer: Illumina HiSeq 2500. TCR library preparation used molecular barcoding, with unique molecular identifiers applied to normalize quantification of the TCRbeta repertoire. TCRdb handled the public reads itself, with Q25 trimming in fastp and clone calling in MiXCR, and kept productive beta chains. Each record represents a unique CDR3 protein, reported with the most common genes and DNA among its rows. The sample records approximately 630,000 distinct CDR3 sequences, under 15% of which are singletons. 0.65% to 0.9% of the sample rests with the top ten. V is cut by 3 bases and J by 5 bases, and the space between the germline ends is 10 bases. Measured from the cysteine to the phenylalanine, the CDR3 is 14 residues long. Just the 42-base CDR3 DNA is kept, in frame starting at base 1.

Results and caveats for the whole study, not just this receptor: The apparently early recovery of alphabetaT-cell counts about two months after transplant reportedly depended on only several hundred rapidly expanded clones that came from non-depleted graft cells. Over subsequent months, a decline in hyperexpanded clone frequencies was noted, and after one year, T-cell counts and TCRbeta diversity were mostly ascribed to newly produced T cells. In some patients, the high TCRbeta diversity seen at day 60 was put down to recipient T cells and intrathymic progenitors that had survived conditioning.

In the paper's terms, the treatment or condition label means: allogeneic hematopoietic cell transplantation with graft depleted of TCRalphabeta T cells and CD19 B cells. The transplant recipients were children given TCRalphabeta/CD19-depleted allogeneic hematopoietic cell grafts. This TCR derives from a girl aged 2 to 9 with congenital amegakaryocytic thrombocytopenia, due to receive a stem cell transplant. Rearrangement joined TRBV12-3 or TRBV12-4 to TRBJ1-4; TRBD1 is possibly the D segment (6 matching bases). Source: PBMCs, taken before TCRalphabeta/CD19-depleted stem cell transplant. The base sequence is TGTGCCAGCAGTTTGGACAGCTGGAATGAAAAACTGTTTTTT. It translates as CASSLDSWNEKLFF.